This T cell receptor (gamma chain) was identified in a study of γδ T cells in repeated Plasmodium falciparum infection. About this clone: Its antigen is unknown. For this DNA, TCRdb reports the protein of a much larger clone, which diverges at residue 5, most likely from a read error; the protein presented here is translated directly from the DNA.

TCRdb reanalysed the multiplex PCR reads via CATT. The sample lists 13,000 to 15,000 gamma-chain clones, roughly 1.7% occurring once. Gammadelta T cells were flow-sorted from PBMC into Vgamma9/Vdelta2+ and Vdelta2-negative populations for bulk analysis. Losses at the gene ends were 6 bases for V and 4 bases for J; bases not matched to a gene: 15. CDR1 and CDR2 (germline): GITISATS, ISYDGTV (reference sequence). The CDR3 is 19 amino acids. Notes on the study in general: Waves of new clonotype selection appeared after repeated controlled infections in Vdelta2-negative, largely Vdelta1+, gammadelta T cells.

This clonotype was obtained from a pool of human donors (malaria-infected and uninfected, not separated). Sequenced sample: gamma-delta T cells from blood. The chain joins TRGV9 to TRGJP. TCRdb records no J gene; here it was assigned by comparing the DNA to germline. The CDR3 sequence is CALWKGTKLQELGKKIKVF. CDR3 nucleotide sequence: TGTGCCTTGTGGAAGGGAACCAAATTACAAGAGTTGGGCAAAAAAATCAAGGTATTT.